Described below is a single T cell receptor (beta chain) sequence and its context. Antigen: not known. This sample is drawn from a study of blood T cells in healthy people across ages. Regarding the study as a whole: Long-lived donors carried more naive CD4+ cells and greater diversity than aged donors.

Sample-barcoded 5' priming and a J-beta primer mix drove a second PCR of roughly 6 to 12 cycles. Through a template-switch adaptor with 12 random nucleotides, each cDNA molecule received a tag. TCRdb itself ran the 5' RACE reads through MiXCR, one entry per CDR3 protein. The sample holds approximately 800,000 distinct CDR3 sequences; roughly 25% are singletons and the top ten take more than 3%. The same data also contributed to another study, on T cells of mothers and their children. From that paper: The study sampled a few healthy Caucasian mothers and their six children. Every microgram of extracted RNA entered cDNA synthesis, approximately 1.5 ug per 15 ul.

The sample was blood. The clonotype originates from a boy aged 5-17 years in good health.

CDR3 loop: CSARGGLGASGYNEQFF. The CDR3 DNA reads as TGCAGTGCTAGAGGTGGACTCGGGGCTAGCGGCTACAATGAGCAGTTCTTC. This chain links TRBV20-1 with TRBJ2-1; 7 bases align to TRBD2. This CDR3 region has 17 residues. Germline CDR1 is DFQATT and CDR2 is SNEGSKA (reference sequence). V trimming: 1 base; J trimming: 3 bases; junction bases outside the gene matches: 12.